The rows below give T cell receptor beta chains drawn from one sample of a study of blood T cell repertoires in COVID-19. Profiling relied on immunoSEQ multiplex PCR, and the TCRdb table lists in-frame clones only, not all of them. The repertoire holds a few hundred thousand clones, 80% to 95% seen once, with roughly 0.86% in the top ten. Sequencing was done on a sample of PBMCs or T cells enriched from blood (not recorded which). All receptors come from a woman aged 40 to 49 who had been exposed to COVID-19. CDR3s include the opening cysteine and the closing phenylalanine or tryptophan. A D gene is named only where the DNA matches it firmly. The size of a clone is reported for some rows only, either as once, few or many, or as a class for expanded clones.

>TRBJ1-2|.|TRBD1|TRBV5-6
TGTGCCAGCAGTAACGGGACAGGGTTGCCTAACTATGGCTACACCTTC
CASSNGTGLPNYGYTF
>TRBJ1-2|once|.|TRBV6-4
TGTGCCAGCAGTGCCTTGGCGGGGGGACCCTATGGCTACACCTTC
CASSALAGGPYGYTF
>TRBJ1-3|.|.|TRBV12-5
TGTGCTAGTGGTTTGGTACTAAGAGAGCTCGGAAACACCATATATTTT
CASGLVLRELGNTIYF
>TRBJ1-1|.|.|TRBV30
TGTGCCTGCCCGGGACATTTGAACACTGAAGCTTTCTTT
CACPGHLNTEAFF
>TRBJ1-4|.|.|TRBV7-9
TGTGCCAGCAGCCCCACGGCGGTGGAGCCAACTAATGAAAAACTGTTTTTT
CASSPTAVEPTNEKLFF
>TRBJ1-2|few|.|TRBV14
TGTGCCAGCAGCCAAGCTCCGCTCGTGGAGTGCACCTTC
CASSQAPLVECTF
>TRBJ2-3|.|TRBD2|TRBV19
TGTGCCAGTAGTACTCGACTAGCGGGGGGAGTAGATACGCAGTATTTT
CASSTRLAGGVDTQYF
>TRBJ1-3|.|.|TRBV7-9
TGTGCCAGCAGCTTCCAAGGGAGTTCTGGAAACACCATATATTTT
CASSFQGSSGNTIYF
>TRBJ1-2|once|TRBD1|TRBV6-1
TGTGCCAGCAGTGAATGGGACAGGGGTGGCTACACCTTC
CASSEWDRGGYTF
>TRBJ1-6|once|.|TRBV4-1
TGCGCCAGCAGCGGGGCAGGCGGATCGAGTTCACCCCTCCACTTT
CASSGAGGSSSPLHF
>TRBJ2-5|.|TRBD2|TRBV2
TGTGCCAGCAGTCGACTAGCGGGGGGTGGAGAGACCCAGTACTTC
CASSRLAGGGETQYF
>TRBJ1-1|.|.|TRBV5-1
TGCGCCAGCAGCCACCAGGGCACTGAAGCTTTCTTT
CASSHQGTEAFF
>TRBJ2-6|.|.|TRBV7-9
TGTGCCAGCAGCCACTCGGGGGCCAACGTCCTGACTTTC
CASSHSGANVLTF
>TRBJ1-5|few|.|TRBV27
TGTGCCAGCAGTATATCGTGGAGCGGCAATCAGCCCCAGCATTTT
CASSISWSGNQPQHF
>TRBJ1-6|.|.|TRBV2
TGTGCCAGCAGAAACTCCGGTATGCATTCACCCCTCCACTTT
CASRNSGMHSPLHF
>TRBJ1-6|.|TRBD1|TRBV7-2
TGTGCCAGCAGCTTAGCTCCAGGGGGGAATTCACCCCTCCACTTT
CASSLAPGGNSPLHF